The table lists the clone carrying this TCR beta chain with a few counts. Its target is not known. This specimen belongs to a study of cytomegalovirus exposure and HLA in healthy donors. The study's findings and limits: Sequences of the TCR beta chain were said to predict the HLA-A and HLA-B alleles of most subjects accurately. V- and J-gene trimming of TCR beta was linked (in a later analysis) to a missense DCLRE1C variant.

The PCR contained 60 Vbeta and 13 Jbeta primers. Methods used by the authors: A follow-up analysis tallied 86 million or so unique TCR beta chains, roughly 9.9 million shared. Clones were read by immunoSEQ multiplex PCR, and TCRdb kept only the in-frame ones, dropping some. V and J calls plus clone size are reproduced from that table; the DNA served to infer D and trimming. This table has 180,000 or so clones, approximately 85% appearing once. CDR3 length equals 13 residues. The ends were cut back, 6 bases at V and 11 bases at J, with 19 bases in the middle. Looked up from germline, CDR1 is PRHDT and CDR2 is FYEKMQ (reference sequence).

The origin of this receptor is a man aged 18 to 35 in good health and CMV-seropositive. Sequenced input: PBMCs. The chain links TRBV13 to TRBJ1-1; unclear D gene. The DNA for the CDR3 is TGTGCCAGCAGTGGAGGACGACCCGCGGGGGCTTTCTTT. It codes for CASSGGRPAGAFF.